These T cell receptor beta chains were read from a single sample in a study of cytomegalovirus exposure and HLA in healthy donors. The protocol was immunoSEQ multiplex PCR, while the TCRdb copy is restricted to in-frame clones and leaves out a portion. The sample holds around 63,000 clones. The sequenced sample consisted of PBMCs. The receptors shown here come from a woman aged 25-40 years in good health and CMV-seronegative. Each CDR3 is given without its conserved first and last residue.

V	J	CDR3
TRBV7-3	TRBJ1-1	ASSFRDGVAF
TRBV29-1	TRBJ2-7	SAVTSFDEQY
TRBV9	TRBJ1-2	ASSALVAYGYT
TRBV5-1	TRBJ1-1	ATRRVGGGNTEAF
TRBV10-2	TRBJ2-3	ASSLQGGTDTQY
TRBV27	TRBJ2-7	ASRKSSASGRDPYEQY
TRBV5-1	TRBJ1-4	ASSGTGEKGEKLF
TRBV30	TRBJ1-2	AWSQMINYGYT
TRBV28	TRBJ1-4	ASNPADRLREKLF
TRBV5-4	TRBJ1-2	ASSLTGTYGYT
TRBV28	TRBJ2-7	ASSSTSGGLYEQY
TRBV7-2	TRBJ2-5	ASSHHQGANPEETQY
TRBV9	TRBJ2-5	ARSVVVAQY
TRBV5-1	TRBJ2-7	ASSLIGGRSTYEQY
TRBV6-1	TRBJ1-1	ASGRVEAF
TRBV30	TRBJ1-1	AGSVRAQGVTEAF
TRBV5-4	TRBJ2-1	ASSLAGGWYNEQF
TRBV5-1	TRBJ2-5	ASSLSGLAGAETQY
TRBV20-1	TRBJ2-1	SARSNEQF
TRBV6-1	TRBJ2-1	ASSEALGAGGSNYNEQF
TRBV29-1	TRBJ2-5	SVTSPPGTQY
TRBV6-1	TRBJ2-7	ASSRPGTGTYEQY
TRBV27	TRBJ1-2	ASSLMEGYGYT
TRBV7-9	TRBJ1-1	ASSSSEGTEAF
TRBV29-1	TRBJ2-7	SVAVLGTGGNEQY
TRBV9	TRBJ2-5	ASSAPASGILETQY
TRBV6-5	TRBJ2-5	ASSRLRDRGETQY
TRBV14	TRBJ1-2	ASSRRLGGDPKGYT
TRBV7-9	TRBJ2-1	ASSPGLPYHYEQF
TRBV28	TRBJ1-4	ASRGGVEEKLF
TRBV7-9	TRBJ1-6	ASSSGTGLSPLH
TRBV7-2	TRBJ2-7	ASSLTRTASPAD
TRBV19	TRBJ1-5	ASSILGQGGQPQH